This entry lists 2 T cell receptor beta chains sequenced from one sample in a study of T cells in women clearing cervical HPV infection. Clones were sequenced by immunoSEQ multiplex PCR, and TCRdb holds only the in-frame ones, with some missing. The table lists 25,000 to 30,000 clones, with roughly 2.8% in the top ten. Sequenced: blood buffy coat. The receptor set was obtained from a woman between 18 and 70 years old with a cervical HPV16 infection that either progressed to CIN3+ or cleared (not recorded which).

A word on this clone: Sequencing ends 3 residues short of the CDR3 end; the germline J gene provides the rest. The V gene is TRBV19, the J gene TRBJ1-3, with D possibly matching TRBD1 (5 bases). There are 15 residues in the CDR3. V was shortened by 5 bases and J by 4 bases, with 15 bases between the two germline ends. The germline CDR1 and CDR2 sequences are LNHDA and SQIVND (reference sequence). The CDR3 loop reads CASSPRSGDGNTIYF. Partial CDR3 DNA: TGTGCCAGTAGTCCAAGATCGGGGGACGGAAACACC.

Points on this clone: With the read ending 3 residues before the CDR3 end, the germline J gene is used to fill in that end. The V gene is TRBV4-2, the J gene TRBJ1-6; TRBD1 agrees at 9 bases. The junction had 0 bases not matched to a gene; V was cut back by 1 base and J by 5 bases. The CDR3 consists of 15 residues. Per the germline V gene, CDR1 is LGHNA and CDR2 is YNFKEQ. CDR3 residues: CASSQGTGDNSPLHF. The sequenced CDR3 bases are TGTGCCAGCAGCCAAGGGACAGGGGATAATTCACCC.